Listed below are T cell receptor beta chains from one sample, sequenced in a study of cytomegalovirus exposure and HLA in healthy donors. Method: immunoSEQ multiplex PCR; TCRdb's copy keeps in-frame clones and lacks some. The data show roughly 190,000 clones, around 79% seen once. Specimen: PBMCs. These receptors all come from a woman between 18 and 30 years old in good health and CMV-seronegative. Each CDR3 is given with its conserved first and last residue. Each record gives: J gene, D gene, clone size, V gene, CDR3 protein, CDR3 DNA. The D gene is left open where the match is weak. Expanded clones get a size class; other rows say once, few or many, or leave the size out.

J gene: TRBJ1-2; D gene: TRBD1; clone size: .; V gene: TRBV28; CDR3 protein: CASSPGQGGRGYTF; CDR3 DNA: TGTGCCAGCAGCCCAGGACAGGGGGGTCGGGGCTACACCTTC
J gene: TRBJ2-7; D gene: TRBD1; clone size: .; V gene: TRBV28; CDR3 protein: CASSVDRSYEQYF; CDR3 DNA: TGTGCCAGCAGTGTGGACAGGTCGTACGAGCAGTACTTC
J gene: TRBJ1-4; D gene: .; clone size: .; V gene: TRBV9; CDR3 protein: CASSVYRDPTNEKLFF; CDR3 DNA: TGTGCCAGCAGCGTCTACAGGGACCCAACTAATGAAAAACTGTTTTTT
J gene: TRBJ2-5; D gene: .; clone size: few; V gene: TRBV2; CDR3 protein: CASSEGDFQETQYF; CDR3 DNA: TGTGCCAGCAGTGAGGGGGACTTTCAAGAGACCCAGTACTTC
J gene: TRBJ2-1; D gene: .; clone size: .; V gene: TRBV11-2; CDR3 protein: CASSDRSGDYNEQFF; CDR3 DNA: TGTGCCAGCAGCGATCGTAGCGGAGACTACAATGAGCAGTTCTTC
J gene: TRBJ2-7; D gene: TRBD2; clone size: .; V gene: TRBV5-8; CDR3 protein: CASSLDPAGGEQYF; CDR3 DNA: TGTGCCAGCAGCTTGGATCCAGCGGGAGGTGAGCAGTACTTC
J gene: TRBJ2-7; D gene: TRBD2; clone size: .; V gene: TRBV5-1; CDR3 protein: CASSYTSDEQYF; CDR3 DNA: TGCGCCAGCAGCTACACTAGCGACGAGCAGTACTTC
J gene: TRBJ1-5; D gene: .; clone size: .; V gene: TRBV28; CDR3 protein: CASSSDSSPYSNQPQHF; CDR3 DNA: TGTGCCAGCAGTTCCGATAGTTCCCCTTATAGCAATCAGCCCCAGCATTTT
J gene: TRBJ2-1; D gene: .; clone size: .; V gene: TRBV10-3; CDR3 protein: CASTPVGTYNEQFF; CDR3 DNA: TGTGCCAGCACCCCAGTCGGGACCTACAATGAGCAGTTCTTC
J gene: TRBJ1-4; D gene: .; clone size: .; V gene: TRBV9; CDR3 protein: CASSVGDSLQLFF; CDR3 DNA: TGTGCCAGCAGCGTAGGGGACTCTCTTCAACTGTTTTTT
J gene: TRBJ1-3; D gene: .; clone size: .; V gene: TRBV9; CDR3 protein: CASSVRPRSNSGNTIYF; CDR3 DNA: TGTGCCAGCAGCGTAAGACCCAGGTCCAACTCTGGAAACACCATATATTTT
J gene: TRBJ2-3; D gene: .; clone size: .; V gene: TRBV25-1; CDR3 protein: CASSADTQYF; CDR3 DNA: TGTGCCAGCAGTGCGGATACGCAGTATTTT
J gene: TRBJ2-7; D gene: .; clone size: .; V gene: TRBV10-1; CDR3 protein: CASSYGDGSSYEQYF; CDR3 DNA: TGCGCCAGCAGCTACGGAGACGGATCCTCCTACGAGCAGTACTTC
J gene: TRBJ1-6; D gene: TRBD1; clone size: .; V gene: TRBV28; CDR3 protein: CASSPGQGVSTSPLHF; CDR3 DNA: TGTGCCAGCAGTCCAGGACAGGGAGTTTCTACTTCACCCCTCCACTTT
J gene: TRBJ2-2; D gene: TRBD2; clone size: .; V gene: TRBV6-1; CDR3 protein: CASSERPGGGTGELFF; CDR3 DNA: TGTGCCAGCAGTGAACGACCCGGCGGGGGGACCGGGGAGCTGTTTTTT
J gene: TRBJ2-3; D gene: TRBD2; clone size: .; V gene: TRBV27; CDR3 protein: CASSSGAGASGNTQYF; CDR3 DNA: TGTGCCAGCAGTTCGGGGGCGGGGGCTAGCGGGAATACGCAGTATTTT
J gene: TRBJ1-2; D gene: .; clone size: once; V gene: TRBV28; CDR3 protein: CASSPYSTGFNYGYTF; CDR3 DNA: TGTGCCAGCAGTCCCTATTCGACAGGATTTAACTATGGCTACACCTTC
J gene: TRBJ1-1; D gene: .; clone size: .; V gene: TRBV11-2; CDR3 protein: CASRPTDRYTEAFF; CDR3 DNA: TGTGCCAGCAGACCTACCGACAGATACACTGAAGCTTTCTTT
J gene: TRBJ2-6; D gene: .; clone size: .; V gene: TRBV5-1; CDR3 protein: CASSSGSGANVLTF; CDR3 DNA: TGCGCCAGCAGCTCCGGCTCTGGGGCCAACGTCCTGACTTTC
J gene: TRBJ2-7; D gene: TRBD2; clone size: .; V gene: TRBV6-6; CDR3 protein: CASTTLAGGPEEQYF; CDR3 DNA: TGTGCCAGCACGACCCTAGCGGGGGGGCCGGAAGAGCAGTACTTC
J gene: TRBJ1-5; D gene: TRBD1; clone size: .; V gene: TRBV5-6; CDR3 protein: CASSLQGWDQPQHF; CDR3 DNA: TGTGCCAGCAGCCTACAGGGGTGGGATCAGCCCCAGCATTTT
J gene: TRBJ2-2; D gene: TRBD2; clone size: .; V gene: TRBV7-3; CDR3 protein: CASSFGTSGKRSGELFF; CDR3 DNA: TGTGCCAGCAGCTTCGGGACTAGCGGGAAGAGGTCCGGGGAGCTGTTTTTT
J gene: TRBJ2-7; D gene: TRBD1; clone size: .; V gene: TRBV14; CDR3 protein: CASSQGYGTGLDEQYF; CDR3 DNA: TGTGCCAGCAGCCAAGGATACGGGACAGGGCTTGACGAGCAGTACTTC
J gene: TRBJ1-6; D gene: .; clone size: .; V gene: TRBV6-1; CDR3 protein: CASIRVADYNSPLHF; CDR3 DNA: TGTGCCAGCATTAGAGTGGCGGATTATAATTCACCCCTCCACTTT
J gene: TRBJ1-3; D gene: .; clone size: .; V gene: TRBV10-3; CDR3 protein: CAISSGEGSGNTIYF; CDR3 DNA: TGTGCCATCAGCTCGGGAGAGGGCTCTGGAAACACCATATATTTT
J gene: TRBJ2-3; D gene: TRBD1; clone size: .; V gene: TRBV28; CDR3 protein: CASSSWWGQGARRTDTQYF; CDR3 DNA: TGTGCCAGCAGTTCGTGGTGGGGGCAGGGGGCGCGTCGGACAGATACGCAGTATTTT
J gene: TRBJ2-5; D gene: .; clone size: .; V gene: TRBV5-1; CDR3 protein: CASSGGTMGETQYF; CDR3 DNA: TGCGCCAGCAGCGGGGGGACGATGGGGGAGACCCAGTACTTC
J gene: TRBJ2-7; D gene: TRBD2; clone size: .; V gene: TRBV10-3; CDR3 protein: CAISSPGGSEQYF; CDR3 DNA: TGTGCCATCAGTTCCCCCGGGGGGTCCGAGCAGTACTTC
J gene: TRBJ2-2; D gene: TRBD2; clone size: .; V gene: TRBV27; CDR3 protein: CASSLGTSAGELFF; CDR3 DNA: TGTGCCAGCAGTCTAGGGACTAGCGCCGGGGAGCTGTTTTTT
J gene: TRBJ1-2; D gene: .; clone size: .; V gene: TRBV2; CDR3 protein: CASSEAHGGYTF; CDR3 DNA: TGTGCCAGCAGTGAAGCTCACGGTGGCTACACCTTC
J gene: TRBJ1-6; D gene: .; clone size: .; V gene: TRBV7-9; CDR3 protein: CASSSDTASPLHF; CDR3 DNA: TGTGCCAGCAGCTCGGACACCGCTTCACCCCTCCACTTT